These T cell receptor beta chains were read from a single sample in a study of read filtering for tumor transcriptome and immune sequencing. TCRdb re-called the reads through MiXCR, storing one row per CDR3 protein. The sample carries tens of thousands of distinct CDR3 sequences, roughly 19% recorded once. The sequenced sample was a population of CD138-negative cells sorted from bone marrow. These receptors were obtained from a donor over 35 with multiple myeloma. The CDR3 runs from the conserved cysteine through the conserved F or W. The D gene is left open where the match is weak. Expanded clones are given a class, and other clones once, few, many or no size at all.

clone_size | j_call | v_call | d_call | cdr3_length | cdr3_nt | cdr3_aa
many | TRBJ2-5 | TRBV27 | TRBD2 | 15 | TGTGCCAGCAGCCGACTAGCGGGGGGCCAAGAGACCCAGTACTTC | CASSRLAGGQETQYF
many | TRBJ2-1 | TRBV28 | . | 18 | TGTGCCAGCAGTTTATTTCCCCGACAGGCGGACTCCTACAATGAGCAGTTCTTC | CASSLFPRQADSYNEQFF
many | TRBJ2-3 | TRBV6-6 | . | 14 | TGTGCCAGCAACCCAACCCGACTAGGGGATACGCAGTATTTT | CASNPTRLGDTQYF
. | TRBJ1-6 | TRBV20-1 | . | 14 | TGCAGTGCTAGTAAGGGAGAGGAATATTCACCCCTCCACTTT | CSASKGEEYSPLHF
many | TRBJ2-3 | TRBV7-9 | . | 14 | TGTGCCAGCAACCGGGACATAAGCACAGATACGCAGTATTTT | CASNRDISTDTQYF
few | TRBJ2-1 | TRBV5-4 | TRBD2 | 17 | TGTGCCAGCAGCCAGCGGGGTGCAGGGCCGGGGGACAATGAGCAGTTCTTC | CASSQRGAGPGDNEQFF
many | TRBJ2-2 | TRBV28 | TRBD1 | 13 | TGTGCCGGGGGACAGGGGAGGACCGGGGAGCTGTTTTTT | CAGGQGRTGELFF
once | TRBJ2-5 | TRBV2 | . | 14 | TGTGCCAGCAGTGTGTGGGGGGCTGGAGAGACCCAGTACTTC | CASSVWGAGETQYF
. | TRBJ2-7 | TRBV5-1 | . | 12 | TGCGCCCGCAGCTCCAGTTCCTACGAGCAGTACTTC | CARSSSSYEQYF
few | TRBJ1-2 | TRBV28 | TRBD1 | 14 | TGTGCCAGCAGTCCCGGACAGGGTTCCTATGGCTACACCTTC | CASSPGQGSYGYTF
. | TRBJ2-4 | TRBV19 | . | 15 | TGTGCCAGTAGTATTGTCGGGTCGGCCAAAAACATTCAGTACTTC | CASSIVGSAKNIQYF
many | TRBJ1-1 | TRBV5-1 | TRBD1 | 13 | TGCGCCAGCAGCTGGGACAGGGACACTGAAGCTTTCTTT | CASSWDRDTEAFF
. | TRBJ2-1 | TRBV7-9 | TRBD2 | 14 | TGTGCCAGCACTAGCGGGAACGGCTACAATGAGCAGTTCTTC | CASTSGNGYNEQFF
many | TRBJ1-1 | TRBV13 | . | 15 | TGTGCCAGCAGCTTATCTTCCGGGGGGCGGACTGAAGCTTTCTTT | CASSLSSGGRTEAFF
many | TRBJ2-3 | TRBV19 | . | 16 | TGTGCCAGTAGTGCCGGGGGACGGTTTGTCACAGATACGCAGTATTTT | CASSAGGRFVTDTQYF
many | TRBJ1-1 | TRBV20-1 | TRBD1 | 15 | TGCAGTGCTAGAGGGACAGGGGTACGGGACACTGAAGCTTTCTTT | CSARGTGVRDTEAFF